The entry below describes one T cell receptor beta chain. The target of this receptor is not known. No base-level quality is on record; no much larger clone is a single base apart. The donors belonged to the validation cohort of approximately 130 subjects, which was separate from the 666-subject first cohort. This entry is derived from a study of cytomegalovirus exposure and HLA in healthy donors (dated 2017 in TCRdb). Notes on the research overall: A later analysis indicated that the 130 or so validation repertoires were generated on the platform also employed for the approximately 700 repertoires of the first cohort. The study was designed to test whether signatures of past pathogen exposure could be identified by cataloging public T cell receptors. A separate validation cohort of roughly 130 different subjects was used in addition to the roughly 700-subject first cohort. High-throughput TCR immunosequencing, statistical association of individual TCRs with disease status, and machine learning were combined to predict cytomegalovirus infection status. General conclusions and limits of the study: The authors suggested that the approach could potentially be extended to other disease states and immunological phenotypes. Cytomegalovirus status was reported to be diagnosed by the classifier with high specificity and sensitivity in both the original and validation cohorts. A total of 150 or so TCR beta chains were listed by the study as associated with cytomegalovirus. A later analysis had no HLA typing for the validation cohort, so co-occurrence there was scored across all 110 or so repertoires. A later analysis found that TCRs clustered in the first cohort also tended to co-occur in the 120 validation repertoires, with approximately 95% of cluster scores above 0. Most TCR sequences were seen in very few donors, while some public TCRs were found in many individuals. In vitro tests confirmed that a few of the cytomegalovirus-associated TCR beta chains recognize cytomegalovirus antigens.

Looking up the germline V gene yields CDR1 SGHRS and CDR2 YFSETQ. Trimming takes 1 base off V and 2 bases off J; junction bases not matched to a gene: 4. Including the terminal cysteine and phenylalanine, the CDR3 comprises 15 residues. Only the CDR3 DNA stays, 45 bases, in frame from base 1. The library relied on the immunoSEQ multiplex PCR assay. Per the authors' processing: A statistical classification framework was built for diagnosing cytomegalovirus status from the catalog of TCR beta chain sequences. Imported from immuneACCESS, the table was reduced by TCRdb to in-frame sequences with V and J called. These copies leave out some clones; in studies compared against another copy, an unresolved V gene accounts for under half, and the cause of the remainder is not known. D and trimming were read from the DNA, whereas the V and J calls and clone size are those reported in that table. The sample has some 110,000 clones on record, just under 95% of them singletons. Roughly 1.2% of the sample rests with the top ten.

Sequenced sample: PBMCs. The receptor was isolated from a woman aged 18-30 years in good health and CMV-seronegative. This chain joins TRBV5-1 to TRBJ2-5; 8 bases in between match TRBD2. CDR3 reads: CASSLFREGQETQYF. The base sequence is TGCGCCAGCAGCTTGTTTCGGGAGGGGCAAGAGACCCAGTACTTC.